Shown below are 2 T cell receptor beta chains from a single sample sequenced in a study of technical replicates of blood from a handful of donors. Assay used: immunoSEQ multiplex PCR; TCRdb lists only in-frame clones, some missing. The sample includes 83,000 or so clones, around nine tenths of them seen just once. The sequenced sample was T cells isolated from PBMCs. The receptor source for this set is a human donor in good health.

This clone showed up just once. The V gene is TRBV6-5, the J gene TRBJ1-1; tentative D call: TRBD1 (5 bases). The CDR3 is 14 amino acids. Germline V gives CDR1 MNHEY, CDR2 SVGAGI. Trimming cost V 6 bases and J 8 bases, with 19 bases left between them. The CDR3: CASRRQFGGVEAFF. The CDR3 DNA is TGTGCCAGCAGACGACAATTTGGGGGGGTAGAAGCTTTCTTT.

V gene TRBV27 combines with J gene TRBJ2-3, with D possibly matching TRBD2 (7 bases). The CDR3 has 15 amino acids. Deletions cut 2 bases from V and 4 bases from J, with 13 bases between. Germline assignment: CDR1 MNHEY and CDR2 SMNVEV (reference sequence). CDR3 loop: CASSLVRGAPDTQYF. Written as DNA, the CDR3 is TGTGCCAGCAGTTTAGTACGGGGGGCCCCAGATACGCAGTATTTT.